The next 16 T cell receptor beta chains were all read from a single sample in a study of T cell changes during pregnancy in multiple sclerosis. The method was immunoSEQ multiplex PCR; TCRdb's version includes in-frame clones alone and lacks a portion of them. The repertoire holds under 95,000 clones, 85% to 95% seen once, with approximately 2% in the top ten. Sequencing was performed on peripheral blood, taken after pregnancy. All receptors come from a female donor with multiple sclerosis, enrolled in a pregnancy study.

V gene TRBV19 combines with J gene TRBJ1-2; weak D call: TRBD1 (5 bases). The CDR3 sequence is 15 residues long. Between the trimmed V and J ends, which lost 5 bases and 6 bases, there was a span of 19 bases. CDR1 LNHDA and CDR2 SQIVND come from the germline V gene (reference sequence). CDR3 residues: CASSRDSGEVDGYTF. In DNA form, the CDR3 reads TGTGCCAGTAGTCGGGACTCCGGGGAAGTCGATGGCTACACCTTC.

V is TRBV7-2 and J is TRBJ1-2, with 8 bases aligning to TRBD1. V gave up 5 bases and J gave up 0 bases; unmatched junction bases: 8. This CDR3 is 16 amino acids long. Germline CDR1 is SGHTA and CDR2 is FQGNSA. The CDR3 DNA reads TGTGCCAGCAGCACATCGACAGGGGCCACTAACTATGGCTACACCTTC. Translating it yields CASSTSTGATNYGYTF.

The chain links TRBV10-2 to TRBJ1-2, with D uncertain. In germline, CDR1 is WSHSY, CDR2 SAAADI. The length of the CDR3 is 15 residues. V was clipped by 2 bases and J by 1 base, with 11 bases between them. CDR3 in amino acids: CASSESQAYNYGYTF. In DNA, the CDR3 is TGCGCCAGCAGTGAGAGTCAGGCTTATAACTATGGCTACACCTTC.

V is TRBV19 and J is TRBJ1-4, with a possible D match to TRBD1 (6 bases). Germline V gene lookup returns CDR1 LNHDA and CDR2 SQIVND (reference sequence). Trimming left V 5 bases short and J 0 bases short, with 13 bases between. The CDR3 has 16 residues. The CDR3 reads CASSPITGTTNEKLFF. CDR3 DNA sequence: TGTGCCAGTAGTCCCATTACAGGGACAACTAATGAAAAACTGTTTTTT. Looking up the rest from reference TRBV19 and TRBJ1-4 gives the full variable domain: DGGITQSPKYLFRKEGQNVTLSCEQNLNHDAMYWYRQDPGQGLRLIYYSQIVNDFQKGDIAEGYSVSREKKESFPLTVTSAQKNPTAFYLCASSPITGTTNEKLFFGSGTQLSVL.

The chain joins TRBV5-1 to TRBJ1-5; 12 nucleotides line up with TRBD1. Germline V gives CDR1 SGHRS, CDR2 YFSETQ. CDR3 length: 16 residues. J gave up 5 bases and V 1 base, and 4 bases lay outside the gene matches. CDR3 in DNA: TGCGCCAGCAGCTTGTCGGGACAGGGGGCGCATCAGCCCCAGCATTTT. It translates to CASSLSGQGAHQPQHF. Filled out from reference TRBV5-1 and TRBJ1-5, the complete variable domain reads KAGVTQTPRYLIKTRGQQVTLSCSPISGHRSVSWYQQTPGQGLQFLFEYFSETQRNKGNFPGRFSGRQFSNSRSEMNVSTLELGDSALYLCASSLSGQGAHQPQHFGDGTRLSIL.

V usage is TRBV6-1 and J usage is TRBJ1-2; a possible D gene is TRBD1 (6 bases). The CDR3 has 14 residues. V lost 0 bases to trimming and J lost 7 bases, with 12 bases between them. CDR1 MNHNS and CDR2 SASEGT come from the germline V gene. The CDR3 region is CASSEAPTGFGYTF. CDR3 nucleotides: TGTGCCAGCAGTGAAGCTCCTACAGGGTTTGGCTACACCTTC.

The V gene is TRBV5-1, the J gene TRBJ1-1; 8 positions match TRBD1. With 4 bases clipped from V and 3 bases from J, the junction kept 5 bases outside the gene matches. This CDR3 region has 14 residues. Germline CDR1 is SGHRS and CDR2 is YFSETQ. The DNA of the CDR3 is TGCGCCAGCAGCACTGGACAGGGAGACACTGAAGCTTTCTTT. This sequence encodes CASSTGQGDTEAFF.

V gene TRBV28 combines with J gene TRBJ2-7, with 8 bases aligning to TRBD2. The CDR3 contains 15 residues. Trimming removed 10 bases from V and 6 bases from J; junction bases left unmatched: 17. CDR1 and CDR2 (germline): MDHEN, SYDVKM. In DNA form, the CDR3 reads TGTGCCACTTCTCTTTTGCCAGCGGGAGTTGGCGAGCAGTACTTC. This sequence encodes CATSLLPAGVGEQYF. Using reference TRBV28 and TRBJ2-7 for the parts outside the CDR3, the full variable domain is DVKVTQSSRYLVKRTGEKVFLECVQDMDHENMFWYRQDPGLGLRLIYFSYDVKMKEKGDIPEGYSVSREKKERFSLILESASTNQTSMYLCATSLLPAGVGEQYFGPGTRLTVT.

The rearrangement joins TRBV6-5 to TRBJ2-5; 12 nucleotides match TRBD2. The CDR3 is 15 amino acids. Germline trimming cut 6 bases from V and 5 bases from J; bases unmatched to any gene: 7. Germline CDR1 MNHEY, CDR2 SVGAGI. DNA of the CDR3: TGTGCCAGCAGCCGACTAGCGGGGGTGGGGGAGACCCAGTACTTC. Residues: CASSRLAGVGETQYF.

The chain joins TRBV9 to TRBJ2-3, with 9 bases matching TRBD2. The CDR3 length is 17 residues. CDR1 and CDR2 from the germline V gene are SGDLS and YYNGEE. The V gene end was trimmed by 0 bases and the J gene end by 2 bases; junction bases not matched to a gene: 7. CDR3 loop: CASSVGLAGKYTDTQYF. CDR3 DNA: TGTGCCAGCAGCGTAGGGCTAGCGGGGAAATACACAGATACGCAGTATTTT.

This clone was seen more than once but under ten times. This chain uses TRBV6-5 with TRBJ1-1; TRBD1 matches at 7 bases. The V segment lost 4 bases and the J segment 4 bases; nucleotides outside the gene matches: 3. This CDR3 is built from 13 residues. The V gene's germline CDR1 is MNHEY and CDR2 SVGAGI. The CDR3 protein is CASSLNRGTEAFF. The CDR3 DNA reads as TGTGCCAGCAGTTTAAACAGGGGCACTGAAGCTTTCTTT.

This rearrangement joins TRBV5-6 to TRBJ2-7; TRBD1 matches at 7 bases. Losses at the gene ends were 2 bases for V and 2 bases for J; bases not matched to a gene: 1. The CDR3 is 13 residues long. The germline gives CDR1 SGHDT, CDR2 YYEEEE. The CDR3 spells CASSLGGTYEQYF. In DNA form, the CDR3 reads TGTGCCAGCAGCTTAGGGGGCACCTACGAGCAGTACTTC.

CDR3 sequence (DNA): TGTGCCAGTATTCCGGGACAGGGGGGTATGACTGAAGCTTTCTTT. Amino acids: CASIPGQGGMTEAFF. The V gene is TRBV18, the J gene TRBJ1-1; TRBD1 aligns across 11 bases. The CDR3 extends over 15 amino acids. The trim removed 9 bases at V and 5 bases at J, leaving 11 bases unmatched. Per germline, CDR1 KGHSH and CDR2 LQKENI.

The chain recombines TRBV7-7 with TRBJ2-1; 8 bases line up with TRBD2. The germline V gene has CDR1 SSHAT and CDR2 FNYEAQ (reference sequence). This CDR3 spans 13 amino acids. Trimming removed 5 bases from V and 8 bases from J; junction bases left unmatched: 5. CDR3 nucleotides: TGTGCCAGCAGCGTGAGGCGGGAGGATGAGCAGTTCTTC. Translating gives CASSVRREDEQFF.

V is TRBV5-1 and J is TRBJ2-7, with D possibly being TRBD2 (6 bases). Trimming took off 0 bases at V and 2 bases at J, with 12 bases between the two ends. Looked up from germline, CDR1 is SGHRS and CDR2 is YFSETQ. CDR3 length equals 15 residues. Here the CDR3 reads CASSLGSGMPYEQYF. The CDR3 coding sequence is TGCGCCAGCAGCTTGGGTAGCGGTATGCCCTACGAGCAGTACTTC.

The rearrangement links TRBV18 to TRBJ1-6; possible D gene TRBD1, 6 bases. CDR3 length equals 15 residues. V was clipped by 2 bases and J by 10 bases, with 15 bases between them. Germline CDR1 KGHSH, CDR2 LQKENI. CDR3 in amino acids: CASSPSQQGDSPLHF. The CDR3 region has the DNA TGTGCCAGCTCACCAAGTCAACAGGGAGACTCACCCCTCCACTTT.